This paragraph covers one T cell receptor (beta chain) sequence. The antigen is not known. Here immunoSEQ multiplex PCR was the method, and the copy in TCRdb shows in-frame clones only, minus some. This table holds 75,000 to 85,000 clones, 91% found once. The data derive from a study of a mutant IDH1 vaccine in newly diagnosed glioma. Study context: Eight vaccine injections were given to patients in weeks 1, 3, 5, 7, 11, 15, 19 and 23. Treated patients comprised approximately 60% males and approximately 38% females, mean age about 38 years.

CDR3 length equals 16 residues. Looked up from germline, CDR1 is SGHRS and CDR2 is YFSETQ. The ends lost 4 bases at V and 0 bases at J; junction bases unmatched: 7. The time point here: week 5, during vaccination. One vaccine dose held 300 ug of mutant IDH1 20-mer peptide and came with topical imiquimod. The astrocytomas were IDH1-mutant, ATRX-negative, and WHO grade 3 or 4. The sequence was collected from a woman aged 45-60 years with glioma. Sequences were derived from PBMCs, sampled from a glioma patient whose treatment included an IDH1 peptide vaccine. The genes are TRBV5-1 and TRBJ2-1, with 7 bases lining up with TRBD2. The CDR3 spells CASSPGSGVSYNEQFF. CDR3 bases: TGCGCCAGCAGCCCTGGAAGCGGGGTCTCCTACAATGAGCAGTTCTTC. The full variable domain, in which reference TRBV5-1 and TRBJ2-1 provide the parts outside the CDR3, is KAGVTQTPRYLIKTRGQQVTLSCSPISGHRSVSWYQQTPGQGLQFLFEYFSETQRNKGNFPGRFSGRQFSNSRSEMNVSTLELGDSALYLCASSPGSGVSYNEQFFGPGTRLTVL.